Presented here are 14 T cell receptor beta chains from one specimen sequenced in a study of graft-versus-host responses after intestinal transplantation. Which antigens these TCRs recognize remains unknown. The method was immunoSEQ multiplex PCR; TCRdb's version includes in-frame clones alone and lacks a portion of them. The data contain roughly 89,000 clones, 75% to 95% of them singletons. The sample in question was unstimulated CD4+ T cells sorted from spleen or lymph node cells, obtained before intestinal transplant. Every receptor here comes from a human donor who received an intestinal transplant.

The chain is built from TRBV7-6 and TRBJ2-7, with D perhaps TRBD2 (6 bases). Looked up from germline, CDR1 is SGHVS and CDR2 is FNYEAQ. CDR3 length equals 11 residues. Trimming took off 5 bases at V and 6 bases at J, with 8 bases between the two ends. The CDR3 coding sequence is TGTGCCAGCAGCGGGGGAGGCGAGCAGTACTTC. It is translated as CASSGGGEQYF. The full variable domain, in which reference TRBV7-6 and TRBJ2-7 provide the parts outside the CDR3, is GAGVSQSPRYKVTKRGQDVALRCDPISGHVSLYWYRQALGQGPEFLTYFNYEAQQDKSGLPNDRFSAERPEGSISTLTIQRTEQRDSAMYRCASSGGGEQYFGPGTRLTVT.

CDR3 in amino acids: CASSASVGQGSGYTF. In nucleotides, the CDR3 is TGTGCCAGCAGCGCCTCCGTGGGTCAAGGGAGTGGCTACACCTTC. The gene calls are TRBV9 and TRBJ1-2; no reliable D call. The CDR3 spans 15 residues. In germline, CDR1 is SGDLS, CDR2 YYNGEE. Trimming removed 3 bases at V and 7 bases at J, with 19 bases between.

The chain links TRBV5-1 to TRBJ2-1, with TRBD2 identical over 9 bases. The V gene's germline CDR1 is SGHRS and CDR2 YFSETQ. This CDR3 has 17 residues. The trim removed 0 bases at V and 9 bases at J, leaving 13 bases unmatched. The DNA for the CDR3 is TGCGCCAGCAGCTTGGCCCCGGGGCTAGCGGGGAAGGGTGAGCAGTTCTTC. The encoded protein is CASSLAPGLAGKGEQFF.

The chain links TRBV14 to TRBJ2-5; 8 bases align to TRBD1. The CDR3 covers 16 residues. Germline V gene sequence: CDR1 SGHDN, CDR2 FVKESK. V dropped 0 bases and J dropped 1; count of bases not matched to a gene: 4. CDR3 loop: CASSQDVGQGQETQYF. Here the CDR3 DNA reads TGTGCCAGCAGCCAAGATGTAGGACAGGGCCAAGAGACCCAGTACTTC.

This clone was observed a single time. The chain links TRBV27 to TRBJ1-1; TRBD1 agrees at 7 bases. V trimming: 2 bases; J trimming: 8 bases; junction bases outside the gene matches: 5. This CDR3 comprises 13 residues. Germline CDR1 is MNHEY and CDR2 is SMNVEV (reference sequence). The CDR3 region has the DNA TGTGCCAGCAGTTTAAGGGGGCCCGGCGAAGCTTTCTTT. Protein sequence: CASSLRGPGEAFF.

The J gene is TRBJ1-6, the V gene TRBV7-2, with 7 bases that match TRBD1. V was pared by 2 bases and J by 9 bases, with 7 bases of the junction left unmatched. CDR1 is SGHTA and CDR2 is FQGNSA in the germline V gene. This CDR3 is 15 amino acids long. The DNA of the CDR3 is TGTGCCAGCAGCTTATCCGGGACAGCCCTTTCACCCCTCCACTTT. This sequence encodes CASSLSGTALSPLHF. The full variable domain, its missing parts supplied by reference TRBV7-2 and TRBJ1-6, is GAGVSQSPSNKVTEKGKDVELRCDPISGHTALYWYRQSLGQGLEFLIYFQGNSAPDKSGLPSDRFSAERTGGSVSTLTIQRTQQEDSAVYLCASSLSGTALSPLHFGNGTRLTVT.

The gene calls are TRBV18 and TRBJ2-7; TRBD1 aligns across 9 bases. The germline gives CDR1 KGHSH, CDR2 LQKENI. V gave up 5 bases and J gave up 2 bases; unmatched junction bases: 4. The CDR3 covers 14 residues. The CDR3 nucleotides read TGTGCCAGCTCAAAGGGACAGGGAACCTACGAGCAGTACTTC. Protein: CASSKGQGTYEQYF.

The chain recombines TRBV5-1 with TRBJ1-4; 7 bases are shared with TRBD1. CDR3 length: 13 residues. In germline, CDR1 is SGHRS, CDR2 YFSETQ. J lost 8 bases, V lost 0 bases, and 1 base had no gene match. The CDR3 DNA reads TGCGCCAGCAGCTTGGGGACAGGAGAAAAACTGTTTTTT. Amino acids: CASSLGTGEKLFF.

This clone was counted a few times. V is TRBV6-4 and J is TRBJ1-4; D uncertain. With 11 bases removed from V and 10 bases from J, the gap between germline ends came to 11 bases. CDR3 length: 10 amino acids. Looked up from germline, CDR1 is MRHNA and CDR2 is SNTAGT. The CDR3 loop reads CAPGGRKLFF. The CDR3 DNA follows: TGTGCCCCCGGCGGCCGAAAACTGTTTTTT.

CDR3: CASSSENEQFF. The CDR3 nucleotides read TGTGCCAGCAGCTCGGAGAATGAGCAGTTCTTC. The chain joins TRBV5-6 to TRBJ2-1, with unresolved D. This CDR3 comprises 11 residues. Germline CDR1 SGHDT, CDR2 YYEEEE. V was trimmed by 3 bases and J by 7 bases, leaving 5 bases between them.

The chain employs TRBV19 and TRBJ2-6; 7 bases agree with TRBD1. Trimming took 7 bases from V and 4 from J; bases not matched to a gene: 13. This CDR3 spans 17 amino acids. Germline-derived CDR1 and CDR2 are LNHDA and SQIVND (reference sequence). CDR3 protein: CASNYDREERGANVLTF. The CDR3, as DNA: TGTGCCAGTAATTACGACAGGGAAGAAAGGGGGGCCAACGTCCTGACTTTC. The full variable domain, completed using reference TRBV19 and TRBJ2-6, is DGGITQSPKYLFRKEGQNVTLSCEQNLNHDAMYWYRQDPGQGLRLIYYSQIVNDFQKGDIAEGYSVSREKKESFPLTVTSAQKNPTAFYLCASNYDREERGANVLTFGAGSRLTVL.

The chain uses TRBV5-6 and TRBJ1-6, with 11 bases aligning to TRBD1. The CDR3 spans 15 residues. Germline values: CDR1 SGHDT, CDR2 YYEEEE. With V trimmed by 3 bases and J by 10 bases, 6 bases remained unmatched. In DNA, the CDR3 is TGTGCCAGCAGCTGGGACAGGGGGTCAAGATCACCCCTCCACTTT. Its translation is CASSWDRGSRSPLHF.

The V gene is TRBV29-1, the J gene TRBJ2-3; weak D call: TRBD1 (6 bases). Germline CDR1 and CDR2: SQVTM and ANQGSEA. The V end was cut by 0 bases, the J end by 0 bases, with 7 bases between. There are 14 residues in the CDR3. CDR3 nucleotides: TGCAGCGTTGAAGATACAGGGAGCACAGATACGCAGTATTTT. This encodes CSVEDTGSTDTQYF.

V usage is TRBV21-1 and J usage is TRBJ2-2; the table names TRBD2, a call not compared with the DNA. TRBV21-1 is a documented pseudogene. The CDR3 has 17 amino acids. The CDR3 DNA sequence: TGTGCCAGCAGCAAAGGGCTGGGGGCGGGGGACACCGGGGAGCTGTTTTTT. Protein sequence: CASSKGLGAGDTGELFF.